The sequence of this TCR beta chain was determined in a study of STAT5B mutations in CD4+ large granular lymphocyte leukemia. The wider study: The CDR3 'QG' motif was associated with a particular HLA allele among healthy donors.

Comment on this clone: Antigen: not known.

Here immunoSEQ multiplex PCR was the method, and the copy in TCRdb shows in-frame clones only, minus some. The table includes more than 30,000 clones, more than 70% detected once. Study conclusions and caveats: Roughly a quarter of private leukemic clonotypes occurred rarely in other patients' non-leukemic repertoires.

The V gene's germline CDR1 is SGHTA and CDR2 FQGNSA. V lost 5 bases to trimming and J lost 3 bases; unmatched junction nucleotides: 6. The CDR3 extends over 14 amino acids. J is TRBJ1-1 and V is TRBV7-2; the match to TRBD1 covers 7 bases. The clonotype comes from a human donor in good health. The specimen sequenced was CD4+ T cells from blood buffy coats. The CDR3 DNA is TGTGCCAGCAGCGTCACAGGGGCCTACACTGAAGCTTTCTTT. Its protein product is CASSVTGAYTEAFF.